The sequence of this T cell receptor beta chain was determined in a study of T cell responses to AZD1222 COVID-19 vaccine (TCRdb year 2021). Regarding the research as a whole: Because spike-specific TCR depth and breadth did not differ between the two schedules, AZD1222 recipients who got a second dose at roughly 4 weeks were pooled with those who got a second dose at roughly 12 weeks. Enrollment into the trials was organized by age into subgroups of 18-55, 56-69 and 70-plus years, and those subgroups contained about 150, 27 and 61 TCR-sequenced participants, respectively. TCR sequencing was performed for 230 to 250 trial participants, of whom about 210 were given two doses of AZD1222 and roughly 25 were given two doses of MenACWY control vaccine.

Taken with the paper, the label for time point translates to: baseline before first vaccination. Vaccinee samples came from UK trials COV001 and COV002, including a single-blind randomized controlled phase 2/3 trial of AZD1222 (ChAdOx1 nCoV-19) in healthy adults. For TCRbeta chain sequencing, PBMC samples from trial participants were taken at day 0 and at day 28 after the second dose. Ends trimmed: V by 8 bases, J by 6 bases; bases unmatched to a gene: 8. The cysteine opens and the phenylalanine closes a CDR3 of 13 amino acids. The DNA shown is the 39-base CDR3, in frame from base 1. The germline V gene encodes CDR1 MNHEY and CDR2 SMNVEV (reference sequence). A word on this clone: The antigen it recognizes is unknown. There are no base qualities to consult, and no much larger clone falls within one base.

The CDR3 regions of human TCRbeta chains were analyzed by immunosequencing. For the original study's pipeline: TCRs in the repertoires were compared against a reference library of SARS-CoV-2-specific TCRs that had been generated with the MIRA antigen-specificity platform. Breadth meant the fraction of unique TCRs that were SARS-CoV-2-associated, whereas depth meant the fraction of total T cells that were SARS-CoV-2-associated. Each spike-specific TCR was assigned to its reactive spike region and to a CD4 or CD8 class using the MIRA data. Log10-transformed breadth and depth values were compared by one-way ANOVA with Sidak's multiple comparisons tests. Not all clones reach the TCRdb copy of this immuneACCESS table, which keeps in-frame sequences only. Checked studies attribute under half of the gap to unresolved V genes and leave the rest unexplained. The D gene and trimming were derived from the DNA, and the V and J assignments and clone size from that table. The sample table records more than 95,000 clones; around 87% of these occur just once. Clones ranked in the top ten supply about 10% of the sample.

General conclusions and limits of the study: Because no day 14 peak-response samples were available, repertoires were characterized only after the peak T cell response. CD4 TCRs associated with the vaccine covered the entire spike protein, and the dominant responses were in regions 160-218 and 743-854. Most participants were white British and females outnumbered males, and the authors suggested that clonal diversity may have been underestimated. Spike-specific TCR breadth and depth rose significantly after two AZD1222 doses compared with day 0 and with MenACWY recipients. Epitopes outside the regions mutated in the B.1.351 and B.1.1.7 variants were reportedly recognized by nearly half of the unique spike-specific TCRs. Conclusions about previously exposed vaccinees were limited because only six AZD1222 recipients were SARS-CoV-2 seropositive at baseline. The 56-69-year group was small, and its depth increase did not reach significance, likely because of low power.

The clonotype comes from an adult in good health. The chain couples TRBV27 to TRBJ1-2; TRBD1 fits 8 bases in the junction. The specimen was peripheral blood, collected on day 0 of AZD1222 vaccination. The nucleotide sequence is TGTGCCAGCGGCTCCAGGGGGCGGAATGGCTACACCTTC. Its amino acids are CASGSRGRNGYTF.